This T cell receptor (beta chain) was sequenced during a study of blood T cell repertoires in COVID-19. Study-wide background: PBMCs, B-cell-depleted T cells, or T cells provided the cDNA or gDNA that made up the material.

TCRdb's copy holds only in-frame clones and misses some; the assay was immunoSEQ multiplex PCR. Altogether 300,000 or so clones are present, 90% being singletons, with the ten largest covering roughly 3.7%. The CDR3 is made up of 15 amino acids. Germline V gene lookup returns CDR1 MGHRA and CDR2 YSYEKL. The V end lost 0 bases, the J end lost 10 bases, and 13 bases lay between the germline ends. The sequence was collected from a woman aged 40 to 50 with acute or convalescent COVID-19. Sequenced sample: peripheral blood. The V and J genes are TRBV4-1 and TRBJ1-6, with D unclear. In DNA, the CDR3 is TGCGCCAGCAGCCAAGACGGGAGATCCTTCTCACCCCTCCACTTT. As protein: CASSQDGRSFSPLHF.